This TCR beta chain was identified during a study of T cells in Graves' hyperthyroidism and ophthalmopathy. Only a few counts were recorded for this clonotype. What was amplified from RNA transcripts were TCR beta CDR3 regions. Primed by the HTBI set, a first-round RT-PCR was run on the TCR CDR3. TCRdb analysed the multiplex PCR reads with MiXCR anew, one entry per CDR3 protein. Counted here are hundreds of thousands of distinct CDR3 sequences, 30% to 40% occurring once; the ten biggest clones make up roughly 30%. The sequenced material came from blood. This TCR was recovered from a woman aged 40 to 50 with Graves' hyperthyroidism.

CDR3 sequence (DNA): TGCGCCAGCAGCCAAGATACGCCGGGACGGAGGGGTCCAAACACTGAAGCTTTCTTT. It yields the protein CASSQDTPGRRGPNTEAFF. This sequence joins TRBV4-1 and TRBJ1-1; maybe TRBD1 (5 bases). The CDR3 totals 19 residues. Trimming stripped 0 bases from V and 2 bases from J, with 22 bases between. The germline V gene has CDR1 MGHRA and CDR2 YSYEKL.